One and the same sample provided the 9 T cell receptor beta chains below, sequenced in a study of cytomegalovirus exposure and HLA in healthy donors. Clones were read by immunoSEQ multiplex PCR, and TCRdb kept only the in-frame ones, dropping some. Here the sample spans 250,000 or so clones, nearly 90% being singletons. The sequenced sample consisted of PBMCs. Source of these receptors: a woman younger than 30 in good health and CMV-seronegative.

The chain employs TRBV9 and TRBJ1-5, with 8 bases that match TRBD1. From germline, CDR1 is SGDLS and CDR2 YYNGEE. There are 14 residues in the CDR3. Trimming at V came to 3 bases and at J to 6 bases, leaving 5 bases not matched to a gene. CDR3 sequence reads: CASSADRGGQPQHF. CDR3 coding DNA: TGTGCCAGCAGCGCCGACAGGGGAGGTCAGCCCCAGCATTTT.

This chain connects TRBV6-5 to TRBJ1-5; a possible D gene is TRBD1 (5 bases). The CDR3 totals 12 residues. V was shortened by 6 bases and J by 9 bases, with 12 bases between the two germline ends. Looked up from germline, CDR1 is MNHEY and CDR2 is SVGAGI. DNA for the CDR3: TGTGCCAGCAGCGCCGGAGGGACGCCCCAGCATTTT. Protein product: CASSAGGTPQHF.

This rearrangement joins TRBV10-3 to TRBJ2-2, with a possible D match to TRBD2 (6 bases). The germline gives CDR1 ENHRY, CDR2 SYGVKD. This CDR3 comprises 15 residues. V lost 3 bases and J lost 7, with 15 bases in between. In DNA, the CDR3 is TGTGCCATCAGTGATTTGGTCGGAGGGGACGGGGAGCTGTTTTTT. Its protein is CAISDLVGGDGELFF.

The rearrangement links TRBV6-5 to TRBJ2-2; a weak D match, TRBD1 (7 bases). V gave up 1 base and J gave up 4 bases, with 10 bases separating them. Germline CDR1 reads MNHEY; CDR2 reads SVGAGI. CDR3 length: 15 amino acids. For the CDR3, the DNA is TGTGCCAGCAGTTACTACCAGGGGGGCACCGGGGAGCTGTTTTTT. Translated: CASSYYQGGTGELFF.

V usage is TRBV5-1 and J usage is TRBJ2-3, with 7 bases matching TRBD2. The junction had 5 bases not matched to a gene; V was cut back by 3 bases and J by 1 base. The V gene's germline CDR1 is SGHRS and CDR2 YFSETQ. This CDR3 comprises 15 residues. Here the CDR3 reads CASSSGTIRTDTQYF. Here the CDR3 DNA reads TGCGCCAGCAGCTCCGGGACTATACGCACAGATACGCAGTATTTT. Variable domain in full (rest from reference TRBV5-1 and TRBJ2-3): KAGVTQTPRYLIKTRGQQVTLSCSPISGHRSVSWYQQTPGQGLQFLFEYFSETQRNKGNFPGRFSGRQFSNSRSEMNVSTLELGDSALYLCASSSGTIRTDTQYFGPGTRLTVL.

The chain employs TRBV7-2 and TRBJ1-3; the D gene is possibly TRBD1 (5 bases). The CDR3 is 15 amino acids. Germline V CDR1 and CDR2: SGHTA, FQGNSA. Trimming pared 2 bases from V and 0 bases from J, leaving 8 bases between. CDR3 protein: CASSLLGVSGNTIYF. The DNA of the CDR3 is TGTGCCAGCAGCTTACTAGGGGTCTCTGGAAACACCATATATTTT.

The V call is TRBV6-6, the J call TRBJ2-7; 7 nucleotides align to TRBD1. Germline CDR1 reads MNHNY; CDR2 reads SVGAGI (reference sequence). This CDR3 spans 15 amino acids. V gave up 5 bases and J gave up 4 bases; unmatched junction bases: 11. Here the CDR3 DNA reads TGTGCCAGCAGTCAAGACAGGGTGTTCAAATACGAGCAGTACTTC. Encoded protein: CASSQDRVFKYEQYF.

The chain links TRBV9 to TRBJ2-1, with TRBD2 as a possible D gene (6 bases). Looked up from germline, CDR1 is SGDLS and CDR2 is YYNGEE. V was cut by 3 bases and J by 2 bases, with 9 bases left in between. The CDR3 is 14 residues long. CDR3 region: CASSGGVTYNEQFF. CDR3 DNA: TGTGCCAGCAGCGGGGGGGTCACCTACAATGAGCAGTTCTTC.

The chain uses TRBV7-9 and TRBJ2-7; D is ambiguous. Germline CDR1 is SEHNR and CDR2 is FQNEAQ (reference sequence). CDR3 length: 13 amino acids. V dropped 5 bases and J dropped 0 bases, with 8 bases sitting between them. CDR3 coding DNA: TGTGCCAGCAGCCTTATTAGCTCCTACGAGCAGTACGTC. It translates to CASSLISSYEQYV.